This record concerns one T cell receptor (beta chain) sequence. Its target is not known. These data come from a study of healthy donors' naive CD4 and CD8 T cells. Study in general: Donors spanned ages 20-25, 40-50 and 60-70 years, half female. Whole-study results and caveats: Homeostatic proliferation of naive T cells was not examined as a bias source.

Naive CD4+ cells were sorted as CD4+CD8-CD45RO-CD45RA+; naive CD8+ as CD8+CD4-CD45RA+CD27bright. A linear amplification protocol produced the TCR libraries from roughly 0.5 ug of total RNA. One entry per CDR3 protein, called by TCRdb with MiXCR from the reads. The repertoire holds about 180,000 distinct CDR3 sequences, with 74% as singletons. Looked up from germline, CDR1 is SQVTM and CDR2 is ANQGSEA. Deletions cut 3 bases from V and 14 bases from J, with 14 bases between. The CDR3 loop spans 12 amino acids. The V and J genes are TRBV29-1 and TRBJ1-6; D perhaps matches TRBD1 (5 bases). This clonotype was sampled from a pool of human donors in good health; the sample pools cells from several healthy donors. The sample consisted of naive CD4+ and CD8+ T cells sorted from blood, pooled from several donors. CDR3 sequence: CSVEVGDRSLHF. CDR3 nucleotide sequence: TGCAGCGTTGAGGTGGGGGACCGCTCCCTCCACTTT.